The clone carrying this T cell receptor beta chain was seen a handful of times. TCRdb keeps only in-frame clones here, not all; method: immunoSEQ multiplex PCR. The table records about a million clones, around three quarters of them present only once. The sample originates from a study of shared clonotypes between healthy human individuals. Germline V gene lookup returns CDR1 SGHDT and CDR2 YYEEEE. V was pared by 5 bases and J by 0 bases, with 10 bases of the junction left unmatched. The CDR3 runs to 16 residues. This receptor was obtained from a man aged 18 to 30 in good health. Some clones in this sample may be carry-over from other donors' samples. Sample: memory CD4+ T cells from PBMCs. As to subset: CD45RA-negative fraction. This chain connects TRBV5-6 to TRBJ1-1; the match to TRBD1 covers 7 bases. The chain's CDR3 is CASSSVTGDLNTEAFF. The CDR3 region has the DNA TGTGCCAGCAGTTCAGTAACAGGGGACCTGAACACTGAAGCTTTCTTT.